The text below deals with one T cell receptor beta chain. Investigators performed immunoSEQ version v3.0 at survey level. TCRdb keeps only in-frame clones here, not all; method: immunoSEQ multiplex PCR. Of tens of thousands of clones in the sample, nearly 95% were seen once. Every participant gave one or more pre-ART and two or more post-ART PBMC samples. This record belongs to a study of long-term antiretroviral therapy in people with HIV. About the research overall: In the earliest collections, sampling predates the 2015 immediate-ART recommendation by about a decade.

The CDR3 loop spans 13 amino acids. V lost 4 bases and J 3 bases, leaving 7 bases between the germline ends. CDR1 is MDHEN and CDR2 is SYDVKM in the germline V gene. V is TRBV28 and J is TRBJ1-5; D ambiguous. The origin of this receptor is a woman aged 45-65 years with HIV. Sequencing was performed on unsorted PBMCs, taken 3.7 years after starting antiretroviral therapy. The CDR3 nucleotides read TGTGCCAGCAGTTGGGTTAACAATCAGCCCCAGCATTTT. This encodes CASSWVNNQPQHF.